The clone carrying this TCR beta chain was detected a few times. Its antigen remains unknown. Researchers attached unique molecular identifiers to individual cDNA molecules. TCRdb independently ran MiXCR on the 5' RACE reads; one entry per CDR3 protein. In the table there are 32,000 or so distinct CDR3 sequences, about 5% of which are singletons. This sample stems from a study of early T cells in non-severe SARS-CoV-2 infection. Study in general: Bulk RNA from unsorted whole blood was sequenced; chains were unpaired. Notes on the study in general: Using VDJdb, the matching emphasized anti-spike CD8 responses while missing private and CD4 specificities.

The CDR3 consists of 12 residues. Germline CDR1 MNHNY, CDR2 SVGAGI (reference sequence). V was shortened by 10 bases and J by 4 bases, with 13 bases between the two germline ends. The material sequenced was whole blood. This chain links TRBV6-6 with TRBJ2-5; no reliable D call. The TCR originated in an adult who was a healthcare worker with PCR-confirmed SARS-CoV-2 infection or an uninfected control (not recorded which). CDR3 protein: CAIAPKPETQYF. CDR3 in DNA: TGTGCCATCGCGCCCAAACCAGAGACCCAGTACTTC.